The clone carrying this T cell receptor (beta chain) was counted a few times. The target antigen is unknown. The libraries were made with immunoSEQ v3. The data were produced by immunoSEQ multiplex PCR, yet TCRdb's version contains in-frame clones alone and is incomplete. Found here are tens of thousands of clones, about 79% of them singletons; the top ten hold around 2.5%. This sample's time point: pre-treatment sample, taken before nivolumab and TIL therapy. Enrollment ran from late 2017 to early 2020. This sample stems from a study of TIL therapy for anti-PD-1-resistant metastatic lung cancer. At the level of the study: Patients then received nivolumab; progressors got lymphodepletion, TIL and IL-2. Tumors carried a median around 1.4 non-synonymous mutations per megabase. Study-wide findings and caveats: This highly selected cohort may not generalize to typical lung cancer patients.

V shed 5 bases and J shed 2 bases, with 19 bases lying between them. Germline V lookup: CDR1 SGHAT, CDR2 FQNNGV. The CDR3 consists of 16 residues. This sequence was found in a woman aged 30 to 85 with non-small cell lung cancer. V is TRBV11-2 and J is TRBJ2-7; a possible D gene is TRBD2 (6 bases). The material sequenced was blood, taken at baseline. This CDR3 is CASSPLARRGTYEQYF. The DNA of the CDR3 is TGTGCCAGCAGCCCCCTAGCCAGGAGGGGAACCTACGAGCAGTACTTC.